What follows are 17 T cell receptor beta chains derived from one specimen sequenced in a study of cytomegalovirus exposure and HLA in healthy donors. Researchers ran the PCR with 60 Vbeta and 13 Jbeta primers. Sequencing was performed with immunoSEQ multiplex PCR; in TCRdb, only in-frame clones are kept and a portion is missing. This sample has about 82,000 clones; 60% to 80% occur once, and the top ten carry 8.2%. The sequenced sample was PBMCs. The receptors shown here come from a man aged 55 to 69 in good health and CMV-seronegative.

The chain uses TRBV2 and TRBJ2-3; 9 nucleotides agree with TRBD2. The CDR3 runs to 14 residues. V trimming: 8 bases; J trimming: 0 bases; junction bases outside the gene matches: 3. The germline V gene encodes CDR1 SNHLY and CDR2 FYNNEI. The CDR3 spells CASPLAGSTDTQYF. The CDR3 nucleotides read TGTGCCAGCCCGCTAGCGGGGAGCACAGATACGCAGTATTTT.

This clone has just one count. The V and J genes are TRBV4-1 and TRBJ1-4, with D perhaps TRBD1 (6 bases). The CDR3 has 17 residues. Trimming cost V 3 bases and J 8 bases, with 22 bases left between them. Germline CDR1 and CDR2: MGHRA and YSYEKL. The CDR3 is CASSHDPETGKREKLFF. The CDR3 DNA reads TGCGCCAGCAGCCATGACCCGGAAACAGGGAAACGAGAAAAACTGTTTTTT.

This rearrangement joins TRBV7-2 to TRBJ2-1; the D is unclear. V was pared by 5 bases and J by 6 bases, with 8 bases between. CDR3 length: 12 amino acids. The germline CDR1 and CDR2 sequences are SGHTA and FQGNSA. Here the CDR3 reads CASSPLGNEQFF. Here the CDR3 DNA reads TGTGCCAGCAGCCCCCTCGGCAATGAGCAGTTCTTC.

The chain combines TRBV6-1 with TRBJ1-3; no definite D call. The V and J ends lost 7 bases and 0 bases respectively, with 10 bases between them. The CDR3 is made up of 14 amino acids. Germline V gene sequence: CDR1 MNHNS, CDR2 SASEGT. The CDR3 is CASTGGSSGNTIYF. The CDR3 DNA reads as TGTGCCAGCACAGGTGGCAGCTCTGGAAACACCATATATTTT.

This clone came up once. The chain joins TRBV9 to TRBJ1-2; 8 positions match TRBD1. CDR3 length: 18 amino acids. Germline V CDR1 and CDR2: SGDLS, YYNGEE. With 2 bases clipped from V and 3 bases from J, the junction kept 15 bases outside the gene matches. CDR3 residues: CASSVSLDRVGLDYGYTF. CDR3 coding DNA: TGTGCCAGCAGCGTTAGCCTGGACAGGGTAGGCCTAGACTATGGCTACACCTTC.

This clone occurred a few times. This chain joins TRBV4-1 and TRBJ2-7; possible D gene TRBD1, 5 bases. The CDR3 loop spans 15 amino acids. Germline V CDR1 and CDR2: MGHRA, YSYEKL. Trimming removed 3 bases at V and 2 bases at J, with 14 bases between. The CDR3 coding sequence is TGCGCCAGCAGCCATGGGCCAGACAGTACCTACGAGCAGTACTTC. Amino acid sequence: CASSHGPDSTYEQYF.

The chain joins TRBV7-2 to TRBJ2-1; 10 bases map to TRBD2. V lost 5 bases, J lost 8 bases, and 9 bases stayed unmatched. Germline-derived CDR1 and CDR2 are SGHTA and FQGNSA. This CDR3 has 15 amino acids. CDR3: CASSPASGRGDEQFF. CDR3 DNA: TGTGCCAGCAGCCCAGCTAGCGGGAGAGGTGATGAGCAGTTCTTC.

The chain combines TRBV30 with TRBJ1-5; no firm D call. Trimming stripped 0 bases from V and 9 bases from J, with 6 bases between. The CDR3 runs 11 residues. Per the germline V gene, CDR1 is GTSNPN and CDR2 is SVGIG (reference sequence). The DNA for the CDR3 is TGTGCCTGGAGTGTTATCCGGCCCCAGCATTTT. Translated: CAWSVIRPQHF. Complete variable domain (other parts from reference TRBV30 and TRBJ1-5): SQTIHQWPATLVQPVGSPLSLECTVEGTSNPNLYWYRQAAGRGLQLLFYSVGIGQISSEVPQNLSASRPQDRQFILSSKKLLLSDSGFYLCAWSVIRPQHFGDGTRLSIL.

This clone was counted only a few times. The chain employs TRBV19 and TRBJ1-4; 9 bases are shared with TRBD1. The V gene end was trimmed by 8 bases and the J gene end by 7 bases; junction bases not matched to a gene: 8. Germline CDR1 LNHDA, CDR2 SQIVND (reference sequence). The CDR3 runs 14 residues. CDR3 loop: CASGIRDRVEKLFF. Here the CDR3 DNA reads TGTGCCAGTGGAATCCGGGACAGGGTTGAAAAACTGTTTTTT.

This clone was found once. The V and J genes are TRBV6-1 and TRBJ1-5; 10 bases line up with TRBD1. The V segment lost 6 bases and the J segment 5 bases; nucleotides outside the gene matches: 4. Germline assignment: CDR1 MNHNS and CDR2 SASEGT. The CDR3 has 14 amino acids. The CDR3 reads CASRDRGRDQPQHF. The CDR3 coding sequence is TGTGCCAGCAGAGACAGGGGGCGCGATCAGCCCCAGCATTTT.

CDR3 loop: CASSFQGNAEAFF. The CDR3 bases are TGTGCCAGCAGCTTTCAGGGTAACGCTGAAGCTTTCTTT. The chain uses TRBV7-9 and TRBJ1-1; tentatively, D is TRBD1 (5 bases). Germline loops: CDR1 SEHNR, CDR2 FQNEAQ (reference sequence). V was pared by 3 bases and J by 6 bases, with 11 bases between. This CDR3 region has 13 residues.

The chain carries TRBV5-1 and TRBJ2-7; D gene ambiguous. CDR3 length: 14 amino acids. CDR1 SGHRS and CDR2 YFSETQ come from the germline V gene. V lost 0 bases and J lost 1, with 8 bases in between. The CDR3 DNA reads as TGCGCCAGCAGCTTGGCTTTCAGGTCCTACGAGCAGTACTTC. Translating gives CASSLAFRSYEQYF. Full variable domain (rest looked up from reference TRBV5-1 and TRBJ2-7): KAGVTQTPRYLIKTRGQQVTLSCSPISGHRSVSWYQQTPGQGLQFLFEYFSETQRNKGNFPGRFSGRQFSNSRSEMNVSTLELGDSALYLCASSLAFRSYEQYFGPGTRLTVT.

The sample holds a few counts of this clone. This rearrangement joins TRBV6-4 to TRBJ1-5; no definite D call. The CDR3 is made up of 14 amino acids. V was pared by 4 bases and J by 3 bases, with 10 bases between. Germline values: CDR1 MRHNA, CDR2 SNTAGT. CDR3 sequence (DNA): TGTGCCAGCAGTGTGATGACAACCAATCAGCCCCAGCATTTT. This codes for CASSVMTTNQPQHF.

As DNA, the CDR3 is TGTGCCAGCAGCTTGGCCGGCGGTACTAGCGGTTACGAGCAGTACTTC. It translates to CASSLAGGTSGYEQYF. The chain couples TRBV5-5 to TRBJ2-7; 8 positions match TRBD2. Losses at the gene ends were 0 bases for V and 4 bases for J; bases not matched to a gene: 9. The germline V gene has CDR1 SGHKS and CDR2 YYEKEE (reference sequence). The CDR3 totals 16 residues.

This clone occurred a few times. The chain uses TRBV5-1 and TRBJ1-6; 10 positions agree with TRBD1. The trim removed 4 bases at V and 10 bases at J, leaving 8 bases unmatched. CDR3 length equals 15 residues. Germline V gene lookup returns CDR1 SGHRS and CDR2 YFSETQ. The CDR3: CASSPAGTGDSPLHF. DNA for the CDR3: TGCGCCAGCAGCCCGGCAGGGACAGGGGACTCACCCCTCCACTTT. Full variable domain (outside the CDR3, taken from reference TRBV5-1 and TRBJ1-6): KAGVTQTPRYLIKTRGQQVTLSCSPISGHRSVSWYQQTPGQGLQFLFEYFSETQRNKGNFPGRFSGRQFSNSRSEMNVSTLELGDSALYLCASSPAGTGDSPLHFGNGTRLTVT.

This chain links TRBV9 with TRBJ2-1, with 14 bases that match TRBD2. Germline V gene data show CDR1 as SGDLS and CDR2 as YYNGEE. The V and J ends lost 3 bases and 5 bases, in that order; junction bases with no gene match: 1. The CDR3 spans 15 residues. The DNA of the CDR3 is TGTGCCAGCAGCGCGGGACTAGCGGGGGACAATGAGCAGTTCTTC. This translates into CASSAGLAGDNEQFF.

The rearrangement links TRBV5-6 to TRBJ1-2; the D is unclear. Germline values: CDR1 SGHDT, CDR2 YYEEEE. V lost 0 bases to trimming and J lost 7 bases, with 10 bases between them. This CDR3 contains 13 residues. CDR3 sequence reads: CASSLDLSPGYTF. In nucleotides, the CDR3 is TGTGCCAGCAGCTTGGACCTATCCCCTGGCTACACCTTC.